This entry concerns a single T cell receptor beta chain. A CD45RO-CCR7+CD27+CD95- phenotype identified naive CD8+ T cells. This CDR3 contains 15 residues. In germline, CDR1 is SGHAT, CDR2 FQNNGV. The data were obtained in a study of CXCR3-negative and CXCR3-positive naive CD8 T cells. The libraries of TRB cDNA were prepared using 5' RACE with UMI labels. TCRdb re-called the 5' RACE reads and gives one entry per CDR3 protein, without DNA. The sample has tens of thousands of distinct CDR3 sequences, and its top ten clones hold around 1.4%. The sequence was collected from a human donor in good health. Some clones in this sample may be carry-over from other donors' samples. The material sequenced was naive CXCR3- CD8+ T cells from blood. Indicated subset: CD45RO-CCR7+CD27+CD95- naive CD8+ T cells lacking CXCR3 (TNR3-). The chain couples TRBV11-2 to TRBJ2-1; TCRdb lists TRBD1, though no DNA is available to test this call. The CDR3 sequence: CASSWGLIRGNEQFF.